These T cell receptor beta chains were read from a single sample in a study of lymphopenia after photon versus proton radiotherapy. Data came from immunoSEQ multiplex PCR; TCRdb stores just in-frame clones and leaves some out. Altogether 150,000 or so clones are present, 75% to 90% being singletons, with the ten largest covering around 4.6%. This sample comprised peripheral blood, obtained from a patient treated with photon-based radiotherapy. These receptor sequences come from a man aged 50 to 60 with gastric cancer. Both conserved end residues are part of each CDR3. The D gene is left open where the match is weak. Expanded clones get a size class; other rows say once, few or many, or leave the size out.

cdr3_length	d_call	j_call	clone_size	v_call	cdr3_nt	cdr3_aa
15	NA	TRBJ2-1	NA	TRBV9	TGTGCCAGCAGCGTAGATGGCCAGGGGATCAATGAGCAGTTCTTC	CASSVDGQGINEQFF
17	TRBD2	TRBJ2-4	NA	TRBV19	TGTGCCAGTAGTATCCAGTCGACTAGCGGGCCCCATAACATTCAGTACTTC	CASSIQSTSGPHNIQYF
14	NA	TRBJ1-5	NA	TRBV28	TGTGCCAGCAGTACCCTGGGTCGCAATCAGCCCCAGCATTTT	CASSTLGRNQPQHF
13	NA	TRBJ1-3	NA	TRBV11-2	TGTGCCAGCAGCCCCGTCACAGGAAACACCATATATTTT	CASSPVTGNTIYF
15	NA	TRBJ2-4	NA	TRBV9	TGTGCCAGCAGCGTAGGCTACGGTTCCAAAAACATTCAGTACTTC	CASSVGYGSKNIQYF
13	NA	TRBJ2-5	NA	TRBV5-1	TGCGCCAGCAGCTTGGTCCTAGGAGAGACCCAGTACTTC	CASSLVLGETQYF
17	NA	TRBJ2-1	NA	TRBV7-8	TGTGCCAGCAGCTTGAGGGGGAGGGGGAGCTCCTACAATGAGCAGTTCTTC	CASSLRGRGSSYNEQFF
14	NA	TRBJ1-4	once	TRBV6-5	TGTGCCAGCAGTTCCCAGGGAACCGGTGAAAAACTGTTTTTT	CASSSQGTGEKLFF
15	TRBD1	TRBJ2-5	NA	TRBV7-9	TGTGCCAGCAGCTTCGGGACAGGAGGACCGGAGACCCAGTACTTC	CASSFGTGGPETQYF
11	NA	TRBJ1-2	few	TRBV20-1	TGCAGTGCAGTCCCAGACTATGGCTACACCTTC	CSAVPDYGYTF
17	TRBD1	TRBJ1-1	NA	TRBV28	TGTGCCAGCATTGGCAGGGGGTCCGGAATGATGAACACTGAAGCTTTCTTT	CASIGRGSGMMNTEAFF
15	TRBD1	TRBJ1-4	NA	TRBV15	TGTGCCACCAGCGGCGACAGGGCCTCTAGTGAAAAACTGTTTTTT	CATSGDRASSEKLFF
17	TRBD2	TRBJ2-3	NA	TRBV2	TGTGCCAGCAGTGACGCGACTAGCGGGAGTGGAGGAGATACGCAGTATTTT	CASSDATSGSGGDTQYF
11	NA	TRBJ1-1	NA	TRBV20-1	TGCAGTGCCCCGGGCAGACCCGAAGCTTTCTTT	CSAPGRPEAFF
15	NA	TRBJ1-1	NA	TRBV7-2	TGTGCCAGCAGCTCCCGAACAGGAGGGGTGACTGAAGCTTTCTTT	CASSSRTGGVTEAFF
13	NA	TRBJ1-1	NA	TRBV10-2	TGCGCCAGCAGTGAAACAGGGAACACTGAAGCTTTCTTT	CASSETGNTEAFF
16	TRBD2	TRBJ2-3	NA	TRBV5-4	TGTGCCAGCAGCTTTAGCGGGAGACACAAGGGAGATACGCAGTATTTT	CASSFSGRHKGDTQYF
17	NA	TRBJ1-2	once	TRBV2	TGTGCCAGCAGTGAAGCGCTTCTTATGCGGGGGCACTATGGCTACACCTTC	CASSEALLMRGHYGYTF
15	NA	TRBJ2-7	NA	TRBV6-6	TGTGCCAGCAGTTACTCCGGGTCCGGCTCCTACGAGCAGTACTTC	CASSYSGSGSYEQYF
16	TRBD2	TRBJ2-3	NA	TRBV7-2	TGTGCCAGCAGCAGCGGACTAGCGGGGCACACAGATACGCAGTATTTT	CASSSGLAGHTDTQYF
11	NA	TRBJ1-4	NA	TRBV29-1	TGCAGCGTTGGGGTAAATGAAAAACTGTTTTTT	CSVGVNEKLFF
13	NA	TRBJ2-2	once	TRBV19	TGTGCCAGTAGAGGGGGATCCTCTCCGGAGCTGTTTTTT	CASRGGSSPELFF
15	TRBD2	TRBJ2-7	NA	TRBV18	TGTGCCAGCTCACAAACCGGGACTAGCGGCTACGAGCAGTACTTC	CASSQTGTSGYEQYF
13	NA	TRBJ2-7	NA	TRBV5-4	TGTGCCAGCAGTCCCCAGGGGTCCTACGAGCAGTACTTC	CASSPQGSYEQYF
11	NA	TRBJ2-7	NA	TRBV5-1	TGCGCCAGCAGCTTTCGGGGCACTCAGTACTTC	CASSFRGTQYF
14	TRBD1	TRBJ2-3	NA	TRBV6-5	TGTGCCAGCAGGGAGACAGGGCAAACACATACGCAGTATTTT	CASRETGQTHTQYF
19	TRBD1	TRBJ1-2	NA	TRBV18	TGTGCCAGCTCACTCACTCGACAGGGTAACCGTGAGGCTAACTATGGCTACACCTTC	CASSLTRQGNREANYGYTF
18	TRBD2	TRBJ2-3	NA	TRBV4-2	TGTGCCAGCAGCCAAGATCTTGGACTAGCGGAGAGCACAGATACGCAGTATTTT	CASSQDLGLAESTDTQYF
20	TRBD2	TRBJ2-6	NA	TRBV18	TGTGCCAGCTCACCACGTTCAGCGGGAGGTTACAGCTCTGGGGCCAACGTCCTGACTTTC	CASSPRSAGGYSSGANVLTF
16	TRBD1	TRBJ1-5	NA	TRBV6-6	TGTGCCAGCAGCCTCGGACAGGGGGGAAGCAATCAGCCCCAGCATTTT	CASSLGQGGSNQPQHF
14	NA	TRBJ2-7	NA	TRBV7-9	TGTGCCAGCAGCCCACGGGACGGCCCCTACGAGCAGTACTTC	CASSPRDGPYEQYF
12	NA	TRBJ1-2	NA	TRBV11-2	TGTGCCAGCAGCGTGAGCCTTTATGGCTACACCTTC	CASSVSLYGYTF
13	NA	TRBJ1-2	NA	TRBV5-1	TGCGCCAGCAGCCTACAGGGAGACTATGGCTACACCTTC	CASSLQGDYGYTF
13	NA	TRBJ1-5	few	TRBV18	TGTGCCAGCTCACCAGGGGAGGGGCAGCCCCAGCATTTT	CASSPGEGQPQHF
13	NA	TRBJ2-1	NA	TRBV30	TGTGCCTGGGGCCAGGCGAGGGGTGGAGAGCAGTTCTTC	CAWGQARGGEQFF
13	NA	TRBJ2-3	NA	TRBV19	TGTGCCAGTAGGCTAGGCGTCGGAGATACGCAGTATTTT	CASRLGVGDTQYF
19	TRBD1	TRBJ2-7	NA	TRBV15	TGTGCCACCAGCAGCGGGACAGGGGGCTACGCCCGGTATTCCTACGAGCAGTACTTC	CATSSGTGGYARYSYEQYF
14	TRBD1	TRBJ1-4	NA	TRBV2	TGTGCCAGCAGTGTCGACAGGGGAAGGGAAAAACTGTTTTTT	CASSVDRGREKLFF
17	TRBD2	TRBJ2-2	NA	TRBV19	TGTGCCAGTAGTATAGCCGCCGCGGGACTATCCACCGGGGAGCTGTTTTTT	CASSIAAAGLSTGELFF
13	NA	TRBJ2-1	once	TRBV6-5	TGTGCCAGCAGTTACTCGACCCTCAGTCCCCAGTTCTTC	CASSYSTLSPQFF
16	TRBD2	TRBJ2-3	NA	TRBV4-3	TGCGCCAGCAGCCAAGATCCAGCGGGAGTTGAAGATACGCAGTATTTT	CASSQDPAGVEDTQYF
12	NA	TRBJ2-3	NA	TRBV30	TGTGCCTGGAAAGGGGCTGGGGATACGCAGTATTTT	CAWKGAGDTQYF
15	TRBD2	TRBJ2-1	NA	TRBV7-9	TGTGCCAGCAGCTTAGCTAGCGGGAAATTACGTGAGCAGTTCTTC	CASSLASGKLREQFF
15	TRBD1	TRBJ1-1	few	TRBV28	TGTGCCAGCAGTCTTACCCCGGGACAGGGTTTAGAGGCTTTCTTT	CASSLTPGQGLEAFF
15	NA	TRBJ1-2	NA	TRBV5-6	TGTGCCAGCAGCTTCTATTCGACAGACGCCTATGGCTACACCTTC	CASSFYSTDAYGYTF
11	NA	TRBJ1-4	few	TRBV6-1	TGTGCCAGTTCCCGAGGGGAAAAACTGTTTTTT	CASSRGEKLFF
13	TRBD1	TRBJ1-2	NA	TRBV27	TGTGCCAGCAGTTTATCGGGACAGGGTAGCTACACCTTC	CASSLSGQGSYTF
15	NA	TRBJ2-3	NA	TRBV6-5	TGTGCCAGCAGAACCCACACGCTGGGCGCAGATACGCAGTATTTT	CASRTHTLGADTQYF
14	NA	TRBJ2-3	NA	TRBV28	TGTGCCAGCAGTTTTTCCCTAGCCGGTTATACGCAGTATTTT	CASSFSLAGYTQYF
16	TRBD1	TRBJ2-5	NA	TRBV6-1	TGTGCCAGCAGTGACTTCTCCGGACAGGGCCAAGAGACCCAGTACTTC	CASSDFSGQGQETQYF
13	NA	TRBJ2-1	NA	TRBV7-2	TGTGCCAGCAGCTTAAGGACTTTCCATGAGCAGTTCTTC	CASSLRTFHEQFF
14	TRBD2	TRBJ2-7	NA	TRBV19	TGTGCCAGTAGCCTAGCGGGAGGATCCTCCGAGCAGTACTTC	CASSLAGGSSEQYF
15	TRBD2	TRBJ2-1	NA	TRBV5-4	TGTGCCAGCATCGGGGGAGCGGGAGGGTACAATGAGCAGTTCTTC	CASIGGAGGYNEQFF
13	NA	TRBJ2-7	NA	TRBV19	TGTGCCAGTAGCCGGGACCAATTCTACGAGCAGTACTTC	CASSRDQFYEQYF